These 13 T cell receptor beta chains were sequenced from one sample in a study of post-analysis software for immune sequencing data. Unique molecular identifiers were built into the TCR beta cDNA libraries. A single record per CDR3 protein comes from TCRdb applying MiXCR to the PCR reads. The sample comprises approximately 570,000 distinct CDR3 sequences, roughly 46% of which are singletons, and 1.5% to 2% rests with the top ten. Study-wide points: Four or five TRBV segments were more frequent in patients than controls; TRBV5-6, TRBV5-1 and TRBV20-1 belonged to this group.

Their antigens are not known. Sequencing was done on a sample of blood. The receptors stem from a girl aged 5 to 17 with multiple sclerosis.

This clonotype was seen more than once but under ten times. The CDR3 sequence is CASSQDLQGLRGGYTF. The CDR3, as DNA: TGTGCCAGCAGCCAAGACCTGCAGGGACTGAGGGGTGGCTACACCTTC. This chain joins TRBV3-1 and TRBJ1-2; possibly TRBD1 for D (5 bases). CDR1 is LGHDT and CDR2 is YNNKEL in the germline V gene (reference sequence). The CDR3 runs to 16 residues. V dropped 0 bases and J dropped 7 bases, with 18 bases sitting between them.

This clonotype was observed a few times. V gene TRBV7-9 combines with J gene TRBJ2-3; TRBD1 aligns across 9 bases. This CDR3 spans 15 amino acids. Germline V gene data show CDR1 as SEHNR and CDR2 as FQNEAQ (reference sequence). V lost 4 bases, J lost 4 bases, and 6 bases stayed unmatched. CDR3 sequence (DNA): TGTGCCAGCAGCTCAACAGGGGGCAAAGCAGATACGCAGTATTTT. It translates to CASSSTGGKADTQYF.

This clonotype has just a few counts. The rearrangement uses TRBV7-9 and TRBJ1-4; TRBD1 is a possible D gene (6 bases). The V gene lost 5 bases and the J gene lost 8 bases, with 9 bases spanning the gap. The CDR3 is 12 amino acids. Germline CDR1 is SEHNR and CDR2 is FQNEAQ (reference sequence). In DNA form, the CDR3 reads TGTGCCAGCAGCCCTCAGGGGGAAAAACTGTTTTTT. Protein product: CASSPQGEKLFF.

There are a few counts of this clonotype. The chain couples TRBV12-3 or TRBV12-4 to TRBJ2-1; D possibly corresponds to TRBD2 (5 bases). Trimming pared 5 bases from V and 12 bases from J, leaving 14 bases between. CDR3 size: 12 residues. The CDR3: CASSPGYMRQFF. CDR3 coding DNA: TGTGCCAGCAGTCCGGGGTACATGAGGCAGTTCTTC.

This clonotype was seen more than once but under ten times. In nucleotides, the CDR3 is TGCGCCAGCAGCTCGGCGACAGCCAACTATGGCTACACCTTC. This codes for CASSSATANYGYTF. This chain joins TRBV5-1 and TRBJ1-2; the D gene is possibly TRBD1 (5 bases). Trimming cost V 3 bases and J 2 bases, with 11 bases left between them. The CDR3 covers 14 residues. Germline-derived CDR1 and CDR2 are SGHRS and YFSETQ.

The chain couples TRBV11-2 to TRBJ2-7, with 7 bases identical to TRBD2. Unmatched junction bases numbered 12, after V lost 5 bases and J lost 5 bases. The CDR3 contains 15 residues. Germline lookup yields CDR1 SGHAT and CDR2 FQNNGV. CDR3: CASSPLVGGFNEQYF. CDR3 bases: TGTGCCAGCAGCCCTCTGGTGGGAGGGTTCAACGAGCAGTACTTC. The whole variable domain, remainder taken from reference TRBV11-2 and TRBJ2-7, is EAGVAQSPRYKIIEKRQSVAFWCNPISGHATLYWYQQILGQGPKLLIQFQNNGVVDDSQLPKDRFSAERLKGVDSTLKIQPAKLEDSAVYLCASSPLVGGFNEQYFGPGTRLTVT.

V and J are TRBV12-3 or TRBV12-4 and TRBJ1-1, with D unresolved. Trimming shortened V by 7 bases and J by 6 bases, and 12 bases separated the two germline ends. The CDR3 totals 12 residues. CDR3 coding DNA: TGTGCCAGCACCGCGGCCCTACCTGAAGCTTTCTTT. As protein: CASTAALPEAFF.

The chain has TRBV12-3 or TRBV12-4 and TRBJ2-7, with 7 bases fitting TRBD1. With V trimmed by 6 bases and J by 2 bases, 7 bases remained unmatched. The CDR3 runs to 14 residues. The CDR3 DNA sequence: TGTGCCAGCAGCCGAGGGGGACAGACCTACGAGCAGTACTTC. Protein: CASSRGGQTYEQYF.

As regards this clonotype: A read error may account for a junction end that differs from germline. The chain employs TRBV5-1 and TRBJ2-7; D gene unclear. Germline CDR1 SGHRS, CDR2 YFSETQ. This CDR3 has 15 residues. The CDR3 DNA is TGCGCCAGCAACTTGGAACAGTTTAACTCCTACGAGCAGTACTTC. Its translation: CASNLEQFNSYEQYF.

The rearrangement links TRBV18 to TRBJ1-5; perhaps TRBD1 as D (6 bases). This CDR3 is built from 13 residues. The V gene's germline CDR1 is KGHSH and CDR2 LQKENI. The V end lost 4 bases, the J end lost 6 bases, and 10 bases lay between the germline ends. CDR3 protein: CASSLQGTQPQHF. Here the CDR3 DNA reads TGTGCCAGCTCACTCCAGGGGACTCAGCCCCAGCATTTT. Drawing the rest from reference TRBV18 and TRBJ1-5, the complete variable domain is NAGVMQNPRHLVRRRGQEARLRCSPMKGHSHVYWYRQLPEEGLKFMVYLQKENIIDESGMPKERFSAEFPKEGPSILRIQQVVRGDSAAYFCASSLQGTQPQHFGDGTRLSIL.

This clonotype showed up just once. The chain uses TRBV12-3 or TRBV12-4 and TRBJ2-2, with a tentative D call TRBD1 (5 bases). V shed 1 base and J shed 3 bases, with 9 bases lying between them. CDR3 length: 15 amino acids. CDR3 residues: CASSLGPQDTGELFF. CDR3 nucleotide sequence: TGTGCCAGCAGTTTAGGTCCACAGGACACCGGGGAGCTGTTTTTT.

This clonotype has a single count. The chain links TRBV7-2 to TRBJ2-1; D ambiguous. Trimming removed 1 base from V and 10 bases from J, with 14 bases in between. The length of the CDR3 is 14 residues. CDR1 is SGHTA and CDR2 is FQGNSA in the germline V gene. The CDR3 coding sequence is TGTGCCAGCAGCTTAGGTCGCGGTAAATCGGAGCAGTTCTTC. This translates into CASSLGRGKSEQFF.

The chain is built from TRBV13 and TRBJ1-1, with D perhaps matching TRBD1 (5 bases). Looked up from germline, CDR1 is PRHDT and CDR2 is FYEKMQ (reference sequence). Deletions cut 7 bases from V and 0 bases from J, with 18 bases between. This CDR3 spans 16 amino acids. CDR3 DNA sequence: TGTGCCAGCACTGGCGGTTGGGGGGGGATGAACACTGAAGCTTTCTTT. It codes for CASTGGWGGMNTEAFF.